The rows below give T cell receptor beta chains drawn from one sample of a study of blood T cell repertoires in COVID-19. Assay used: immunoSEQ multiplex PCR; TCRdb lists only in-frame clones, some missing. The sample lists a few hundred thousand clones; about 88% were seen once. Specimen: PBMCs or T cells enriched from blood (not recorded which). These receptors were taken from a woman aged 40 to 50 who had recovered from COVID-19. Both conserved end residues are part of each CDR3. The order of the fields is V gene, J gene, clone size, D gene, CDR3 DNA, CDR3 protein. The D gene is left open where the match is weak. Part of the rows lack a size; the others show once, few, many or a class for expanded clones.

TRBV18	TRBJ1-2	.	TRBD1	TGTGCCAGCTCACCTGGGACAGGGTCGCTCTATGGCTACACCTTC	CASSPGTGSLYGYTF
TRBV7-2	TRBJ1-4	.	TRBD1	TGTGCCAGCAGTTTACAGGGGGCTGTAGAAAAACTGTTTTTT	CASSLQGAVEKLFF
TRBV3-1/TRBV3-2	TRBJ2-7	.	.	TGTGCCAGCAGCTCAAGTGGGGGGTACGAGCAGTACTTC	CASSSSGGYEQYF
TRBV19	TRBJ1-4	.	TRBD1	TGTGCCAGTATGACAGGGGGCGTCGGTGAAAAACTGTTTTTT	CASMTGGVGEKLFF
TRBV4-3	TRBJ1-6	few	.	TGCGCCAGCAGCCAATCCTGGGAAGGGGCACTCAGCTCCTATAATTCACCCCTCCACTTT	CASSQSWEGALSSYNSPLHF
TRBV5-5	TRBJ2-1	few	.	TGTGCCAGCAGCTTGGTGCTAGACTCCTACAATGAGCAGTTCTTC	CASSLVLDSYNEQFF
TRBV7-8	TRBJ2-7	.	TRBD1	TGTGCCAGCAGCCGAGACACAGGGGGCTTGGGAAGTACCTACGAGCAGTACTTC	CASSRDTGGLGSTYEQYF
TRBV7-9	TRBJ1-2	.	.	TGTGCCAGCAGCCACATTACAAGGGGCGCCTATGGCTACACCTTC	CASSHITRGAYGYTF
TRBV24-1	TRBJ2-3	.	TRBD1	TGTGCCACCAGTGAACTCGGGACAGGGGGGACAGATACGCAGTATTTT	CATSELGTGGTDTQYF
TRBV9	TRBJ1-2	.	TRBD1	TGTGCCTCCGAGGGGACAGGGGGCCTTCGGGGCTACACCTTC	CASEGTGGLRGYTF
TRBV19	TRBJ1-2	.	TRBD1	TGTGCCAGTAGTCCATGGACAGGGTACGATGGCTACACCTTC	CASSPWTGYDGYTF
TRBV9	TRBJ2-3	.	.	TGTGCCAGCAGCGTACAGGGGAGAGATACGCAGTATTTT	CASSVQGRDTQYF
TRBV7-6	TRBJ2-2	.	.	TGTGCCAGCCTTGTAACCGGGGAGCTGTTTTTT	CASLVTGELFF
TRBV5-8	TRBJ2-3	once	TRBD2	TGTGCCAGCAGCACGGGGACTAGCGGGAGTTCGGGCACAGATACGCAGTATTTT	CASSTGTSGSSGTDTQYF
TRBV6-5	TRBJ1-1	.	TRBD1	TGTGCCAGCAGTTTTGGGACAGATATGAACACTGAAGCTTTCTTT	CASSFGTDMNTEAFF
TRBV4-2	TRBJ2-1	.	.	TGTGCCAGCAGCCAAGATCCCCATAGCTCCTACAATGAGCAGTTCTTC	CASSQDPHSSYNEQFF
TRBV9	TRBJ1-4	.	.	TGTGCCAGCAGCGGCCCCCGGATAGGGGATAAAAGGGGAAAACTGTTTTTT	CASSGPRIGDKRGKLFF
TRBV7-3	TRBJ2-5	.	.	TGTGCCAGCAGCTTAACGAGGGAAGAGACCCAGTACTTC	CASSLTREETQYF
TRBV11-3	TRBJ1-2	.	.	TGTGCCAGCAGCTTAGATGGGCAGAGAGACTATGGCTACACCTTC	CASSLDGQRDYGYTF
TRBV9	TRBJ2-7	.	TRBD1	TGTGCCAGCAGCGAGACGGGACAGGACGTTATCGAGCAGTACTTC	CASSETGQDVIEQYF
TRBV6-5	TRBJ1-1	.	TRBD1	TGTGCCAGCAGAAGACAGGGTCCCACTGAAGCTTTCTTT	CASRRQGPTEAFF
TRBV7-2	TRBJ2-1	.	TRBD2	TGTGCCAGCAGCCTCCCCGGGGCGGGGGGCCCCAATGAGCAGTTCTTC	CASSLPGAGGPNEQFF
TRBV5-1	TRBJ1-2	.	.	TGCGCCAGCAGTCCGGTTCGGGGGGCCGACTATGGCTACACCTTC	CASSPVRGADYGYTF
TRBV28	TRBJ2-4	.	TRBD1	TGTGCCAGCAGTTTCGAGGGGGCGTCCAAAAACATTCAGTACTTC	CASSFEGASKNIQYF
TRBV6-5	TRBJ2-5	.	TRBD2	TGTGCCAGCAGTTACTCGGGTAGCGGGATCGAGACCCAGTACTTC	CASSYSGSGIETQYF
TRBV3-1/TRBV3-2	TRBJ2-5	once	.	TGTGCCAGCAGCCAAGATTTTCGAGGAGAGACCCAGTACTTC	CASSQDFRGETQYF
TRBV5-4	TRBJ2-1	once	TRBD2	TGTGCCAGCAGCTCGCCGGGACTAGCGGGAGAATATGAGCAGTTCTTC	CASSSPGLAGEYEQFF
TRBV2	TRBJ2-5	.	TRBD2	TGTGCCAGCAGCCCTAGCGGGGGGAAAGAGACCCAGTACTTC	CASSPSGGKETQYF
TRBV27	TRBJ2-1	.	TRBD2	TGTGCCAGCAGTTTGACAGGGCTACTAGCGGGGGGGACCAGTGAGCAGTTCTTC	CASSLTGLLAGGTSEQFF
TRBV24-1	TRBJ2-5	.	TRBD1	TGTGCCACCAGTGATCTCCGGACAGGCCAAGAGACCCAGTACTTC	CATSDLRTGQETQYF
TRBV18	TRBJ1-3	.	.	TGTGCCAGCTCACCGCCCTCCAGGAGAGGGGGAAACACCATATATTTT	CASSPPSRRGGNTIYF
TRBV5-6	TRBJ2-5	.	TRBD1	TGTGCCAGCAGCTTGTTCGGGCAGGGGGCACGAGAGACCCAGTACTTC	CASSLFGQGARETQYF
TRBV2	TRBJ1-6	.	.	TGTGCCAGCAGTCGGACAGAAAAGTATAATTCACCCCTCCACTTT	CASSRTEKYNSPLHF
TRBV11-2	TRBJ1-1	.	.	TGTGCCAGCAGCCTTGCAGGATTGAACACTGAAGCTTTCTTT	CASSLAGLNTEAFF
TRBV7-8	TRBJ1-3	once	.	TGTGCCAGCAGCCGCAATATACAGGGAAACACCATATATTTT	CASSRNIQGNTIYF
TRBV24-1	TRBJ2-3	.	.	TGTGCCACCAGTGATTCCCCCACGACAGGTGGATACACAGATACGCAGTATTTT	CATSDSPTTGGYTDTQYF
TRBV5-1	TRBJ1-2	.	.	TGCGCCAGCAGCTCGCTGGGTGCGGACTATGGCTACACCTTC	CASSSLGADYGYTF
TRBV4-1	TRBJ2-7	once	TRBD1	TGCGCCAGCAGCCAAGTCGAGACAGGGGAGGAGCAGTACTTC	CASSQVETGEEQYF
TRBV7-3	TRBJ2-1	.	TRBD1	TGTGCCAGCAGCTCAACAAGGACAGGAGAAAAGTTCTTC	CASSSTRTGEKFF
TRBV19	TRBJ2-1	.	.	TGTGCCAGTAGGCAGCAGGGCCACCCCTACAATGAGCAGTTCTTC	CASRQQGHPYNEQFF
TRBV28	TRBJ2-1	.	.	TGTGCCAGCAGTTTTGCAGCGGTTTACGGTGAGCAGTTCTTC	CASSFAAVYGEQFF
TRBV7-2	TRBJ2-3	.	.	TGTGCCAGCAGCCAAGCGGTCCTCCGGGTAGATACGCAGTATTTT	CASSQAVLRVDTQYF
TRBV7-9	TRBJ2-5	.	TRBD1	TGTGCCAGCAGCCCCCCCCTGGGACAGGAAAAAGGAGAGACCCAGTACTTC	CASSPPLGQEKGETQYF
TRBV5-4	TRBJ2-5	.	TRBD2	TGTGCCAGCAGCTTGGACCCGACTAGCGGGGATCAAGAGACCCAGTACTTC	CASSLDPTSGDQETQYF
TRBV10-3	TRBJ1-1	.	.	TGTGCCATCAGTGAGTCCGGGGGGTCGGGCACTGAAGCTTTCTTT	CAISESGGSGTEAFF
TRBV7-2	TRBJ2-7	.	.	TGTGCCAGCAGCTTAACATACGAGCAGTACTTC	CASSLTYEQYF
TRBV20-1	TRBJ1-1	.	.	TGCAGTGCAAGTCGGACAGTTTCTGTGAACACTGAAGCTTTCTTT	CSASRTVSVNTEAFF
TRBV27	TRBJ2-1	once	TRBD2	TGTGCCAGCAGTCCTGGACTAGCGGGGCTTGAGCAGTTCTTC	CASSPGLAGLEQFF
TRBV7-8	TRBJ2-5	.	TRBD1	TGTGCCAGCAGCTTTAGCACAGGGGATTTAGAGACCCAGTACTTC	CASSFSTGDLETQYF
TRBV19	TRBJ1-5	.	.	TGTGCCAGTCAATGGGGAGGCGATCAGCCCCAGCATTTT	CASQWGGDQPQHF
TRBV7-9	TRBJ2-1	.	.	TGTGCCAGCAGCTTAGTAAGAGATGAGCAGTTCTTC	CASSLVRDEQFF
TRBV7-9	TRBJ1-2	.	.	TGTGCCAGCAGCCGTACCTGGAGCTATGGCTACACCTTC	CASSRTWSYGYTF